The clone carrying this TCR beta chain was detected a few times. Its antigen is currently unknown. The data stem from a study of beta chain features in type 1 diabetes. By way of CD45RO/CCR7/CD25/CD127/CD95/CD27, the CD4+ regulatory, stem cell-like memory, central memory and naive cells were sorted. Since all of the isolated RNA was reverse transcribed, expressed TCRB transcripts were what got sequenced. Sequenced by immunoSEQ multiplex PCR; TCRdb stores in-frame clones only, minus some. The sample carries around 400,000 clones, around 16% recorded once. Study results and limitations: When Type 1 diabetes patients were examined, their TCRB CDR3s proved moderately but significantly shorter in all four CD4+ subsets. Highly expressing activated T cells could be over-counted with a cDNA template.

Trimming took off 3 bases at V and 1 base at J, with 4 bases between the two ends. Germline V gene sequence: CDR1 SNHLY, CDR2 FYNNEI. This CDR3 is built from 13 residues. The specimen sequenced was naive CD4+ T cells from blood. This chain connects TRBV2 to TRBJ1-5; no clear D. The sequence came from a woman aged 18 to 35 in good health. In DNA form, the CDR3 reads TGTGCCAGCAGTGAGACAAGCAATCAGCCCCAGCATTTT. Protein product: CASSETSNQPQHF.